The 16 T cell receptor beta chains below were found in one sample sequenced in a study of cytomegalovirus exposure and HLA in healthy donors. TCRdb keeps only in-frame clones here, not all; method: immunoSEQ multiplex PCR. Of some 210,000 clones listed, less than 85% were seen once; the top ten hold 4.5% to 6%. The sequenced material came from PBMCs. All receptors come from a woman under 30 in good health and CMV-seronegative.

The chain uses TRBV11-2 and TRBJ1-2; D is unclear. Germline CDR1 is SGHAT and CDR2 is FQNNGV. CDR3 length: 11 amino acids. Trimming took 9 bases from V and 8 from J, leaving 13 bases between them. CDR3 coding DNA: TGTGCCAGTGGCCCCGTAGGGGGCTACACCTTC. Its translation is CASGPVGGYTF.

Details on this clone: The sample has other DNA sequences that encode this CDR3 too. V gene TRBV20-1 combines with J gene TRBJ2-5; D is possibly TRBD2 (5 bases). This CDR3 spans 11 amino acids. Germline V gene lookup returns CDR1 DFQATT and CDR2 SNEGSKA (reference sequence). V lost 6 bases to trimming and J lost 4 bases, with 9 bases between them. CDR3 nucleotide sequence: TGCAGTGCCACCCGGGGAGAGACCCAGTACTTC. Encoded protein: CSATRGETQYF.

This clone occurred a few times. J is TRBJ1-2 and V is TRBV15; D gene unclear. Germline V gives CDR1 LNHNV, CDR2 YYDKDF (reference sequence). The CDR3 sequence is 15 residues long. V shed 5 bases and J shed 4 bases, with 17 bases lying between them. The DNA for the CDR3 is TGTGCCACCAGCCCTCGGTCAGGTTTAGTCTATGGCTACACCTTC. Translation: CATSPRSGLVYGYTF.

The table lists this clone with a few counts. This chain uses TRBV27 with TRBJ1-6; 7 nucleotides match TRBD1. CDR3 length equals 15 residues. CDR1 is MNHEY and CDR2 is SMNVEV in the germline V gene (reference sequence). V lost 6 bases, J lost 3 bases, and 5 bases stayed unmatched. CDR3 loop: CASRRQGDYNSPLHF. CDR3 sequence (DNA): TGTGCCAGCAGGCGACAGGGCGACTATAATTCACCCCTCCACTTT.

J is TRBJ1-6 and V is TRBV5-1; D may be TRBD1 (5 bases). Trimming pared 0 bases from V and 5 bases from J, leaving 15 bases between. The CDR3 sequence is 17 residues long. Germline V gene lookup returns CDR1 SGHRS and CDR2 YFSETQ. CDR3 loop: CASSLGAGRINNSPLHF. In nucleotides, the CDR3 is TGCGCCAGCAGCTTGGGCGCAGGGAGGATTAATAATTCACCCCTCCACTTT.

The chain has TRBV9 and TRBJ2-1, with D possibly being TRBD1 or TRBD2 (5 bases each). V lost 3 bases and J lost 5, with 15 bases in between. Looked up from germline, CDR1 is SGDLS and CDR2 is YYNGEE. The CDR3 has 15 amino acids. CDR3 in amino acids: CASSGRGRKNNEQFF. CDR3 sequence (DNA): TGTGCCAGCAGCGGCCGGGGCCGGAAGAACAATGAGCAGTTCTTC.

V and J are TRBV4-1 and TRBJ1-5; D is unresolved. There are 15 residues in the CDR3. In germline, CDR1 is MGHRA, CDR2 YSYEKL. V gave up 4 bases and J gave up 5 bases, with 15 bases separating them. CDR3 amino acids: CASSLKATGDQPQHF. The CDR3, as DNA: TGCGCCAGCAGCCTAAAAGCCACCGGTGATCAGCCCCAGCATTTT.

This clone was seen just once. The chain uses TRBV19 and TRBJ1-1; D perhaps matches TRBD1 (6 bases). Trimming took off 3 bases at V and 1 base at J, with 9 bases between the two ends. Germline V gene lookup returns CDR1 LNHDA and CDR2 SQIVND (reference sequence). This CDR3 is built from 14 residues. CDR3 sequence: CASSILQGNTEAFF. The CDR3 DNA reads TGTGCCAGTAGTATCCTACAGGGGAACACTGAAGCTTTCTTT.

The chain joins TRBV2 to TRBJ2-2, with D maybe TRBD2 (6 bases). The ends were cut back, 8 bases at V and 4 bases at J, with 14 bases in the middle. The CDR3 length is 14 residues. From germline, CDR1 is SNHLY and CDR2 FYNNEI. The CDR3 reads CASSTGGVTGELFF. CDR3 sequence (DNA): TGTGCCAGCTCGACCGGCGGGGTCACCGGGGAGCTGTTTTTT.

The chain has TRBV9 and TRBJ2-6, with a tentative D call TRBD1 (5 bases). The V and J ends lost 6 bases and 0 bases respectively, with 10 bases between them. The CDR3 consists of 15 residues. The germline V gene encodes CDR1 SGDLS and CDR2 YYNGEE. The CDR3 loop reads CASMMTDSGANVLTF. The CDR3 DNA sequence: TGTGCCAGCATGATGACAGACTCTGGGGCCAACGTCCTGACTTTC.

Worth noting for this clone: The identical CDR3 is also encoded by other nucleotide sequences in the sample. DNA for the CDR3: TGTGCCAGCAGTGAAGGGCGGGGGGGCACAGATACGCAGTATTTT. This codes for CASSEGRGGTDTQYF. This chain uses TRBV25-1 with TRBJ2-3, with 8 bases identical to TRBD2. Germline loops: CDR1 MGHDK, CDR2 SYGVNS. The CDR3 totals 15 residues. J lost 1 base, V lost 2 bases, and 2 bases had no gene match.

The rearrangement links TRBV25-1 to TRBJ2-6; D remains unclear. Trimming shortened V by 4 bases and J by 2 bases, and 6 bases separated the two germline ends. CDR1 and CDR2 from the germline V gene are MGHDK and SYGVNS. CDR3 length: 14 amino acids. The CDR3 sequence is CASSVATGANVLTF. CDR3 sequence (DNA): TGTGCCAGCAGTGTGGCAACTGGGGCCAACGTCCTGACTTTC.

This chain joins TRBV6-5 and TRBJ2-1; 10 bases match TRBD2. Germline V lookup: CDR1 MNHEY, CDR2 SVGAGI. CDR3 size: 15 residues. V lost 7 bases, J lost 8 bases, and 11 bases stayed unmatched. The DNA for the CDR3 is TGTGCCAGCATCCGACAGCGGGGGGGCCACGATGAGCAGTTCTTC. Translating it yields CASIRQRGGHDEQFF.

The genes are TRBV2 and TRBJ2-3; possibly TRBD1 or TRBD2 for D (5 bases each). Germline CDR1 reads SNHLY; CDR2 reads FYNNEI. This CDR3 comprises 13 residues. V shed 10 bases and J shed 4 bases, with 15 bases lying between them. CDR3 in amino acids: CATRWGSSDTQYF. The CDR3, as DNA: TGTGCCACACGTTGGGGGAGCTCAGATACGCAGTATTTT.

The chain is built from TRBV2 and TRBJ1-2, with D maybe TRBD1 (5 bases). The germline CDR1 and CDR2 sequences are SNHLY and FYNNEI. Trimming stripped 9 bases from V and 8 bases from J, with 19 bases between. The CDR3 has 13 residues. The CDR3 DNA reads as TGTGCCAGACAGGACGGCAAAGAGGGAGGCTACACCTTC. It codes for CARQDGKEGGYTF.

In the case of this clone: Its ends do not fully match the called genes, so a read error is possible. This sequence joins TRBV27 and TRBJ2-1; 7 bases line up with TRBD2. CDR1 is MNHEY, CDR2 SMNVEV, per germline (reference sequence). The CDR3 consists of 13 residues. DNA for the CDR3: TGTGCCAGCAGTGGTCGGGGGAGGGCCCCCGGGGTCTTC. This translates into CASSGRGRAPGVF.